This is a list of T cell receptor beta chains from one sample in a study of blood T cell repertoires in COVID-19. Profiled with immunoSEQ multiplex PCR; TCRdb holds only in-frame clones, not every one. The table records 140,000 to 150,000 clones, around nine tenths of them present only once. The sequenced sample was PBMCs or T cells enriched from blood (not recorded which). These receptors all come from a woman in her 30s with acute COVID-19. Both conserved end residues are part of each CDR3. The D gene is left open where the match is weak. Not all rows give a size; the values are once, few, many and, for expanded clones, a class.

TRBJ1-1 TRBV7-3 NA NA TGTGCCAGCAGCTTGGGGAGTAATGGACCCGCGGACACTGAAGCTTTCTTT CASSLGSNGPADTEAFF
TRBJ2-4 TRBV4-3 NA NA TGCGCCAGCAGCCAAGATTGGGAACAGGGCAAAAACATTCAGTACTTC CASSQDWEQGKNIQYF
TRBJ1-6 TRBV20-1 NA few TGCAGTGCTAGTGACGCTGGCAATTCACCCCTCCACTTT CSASDAGNSPLHF
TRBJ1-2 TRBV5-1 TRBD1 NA TGCGCCAGCAGCCCTAGAGGGACAGGGGAATCTGGCTACACCTTC CASSPRGTGESGYTF
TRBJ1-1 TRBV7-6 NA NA TGTGCCAGCAGCCTAGAGCCAGGGCCGAACACTGAAGCTTTCTTT CASSLEPGPNTEAFF
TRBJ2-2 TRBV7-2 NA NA TGTGCCAGCAGCTTAGCGCCAGGTGTGACAAGGGAGCTGTTTTTT CASSLAPGVTRELFF
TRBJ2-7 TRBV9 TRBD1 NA TGTGCCAGCAGCGTAGATCCGGGACAGGGTTCCTACGAGCAGTACTTC CASSVDPGQGSYEQYF
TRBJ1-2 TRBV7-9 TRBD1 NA TGTGCCAGCAGCTTAGGGACAGGGGGCTTTAACTATGGCTACACCTTC CASSLGTGGFNYGYTF
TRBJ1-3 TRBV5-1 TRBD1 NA TGCGCCAGCACGCAGGGGGCTACTGGAAACACCATATATTTT CASTQGATGNTIYF
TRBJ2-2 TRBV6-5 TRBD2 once TGTGCCAGCAGTTACTCTGGGGGGGCGAACACCGGGGAGCTGTTTTTT CASSYSGGANTGELFF
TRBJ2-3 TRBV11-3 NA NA TGTGCCAGCAGCCTCAGCGGGAGCACAGATACGCAGTATTTT CASSLSGSTDTQYF
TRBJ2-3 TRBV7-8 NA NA TGTGCCAGCAGCTTTATCTGGCCGACTAGCACAGATACGCAGTATTTT CASSFIWPTSTDTQYF
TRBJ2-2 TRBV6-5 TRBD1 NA TGTGCCAGCAGTCCAGGACAGGACGGGGAGCTGTTTTTT CASSPGQDGELFF